What follows are 19 T cell receptor beta chains derived from one specimen sequenced in a study of OX40 agonist ivuxolimab in advanced cancers. The data were produced by immunoSEQ multiplex PCR, yet TCRdb's version contains in-frame clones alone and is incomplete. The sample lists approximately 40,000 clones, about 83% occurring once. The input for sequencing was CD4+ or CD8+ T cells sorted from blood, taken in a trial of the OX40 agonist ivuxolimab. Source of these receptors: an adult with an advanced solid tumor such as melanoma, head and neck, liver or kidney cancer.

In its sample, this clone ranks as medium-sized. One junction end does not reproduce the germline sequence, and a read error may be involved. The chain uses TRBV27 and TRBJ1-2; the D gene is possibly TRBD1 (5 bases). The CDR3 loop spans 15 amino acids. Germline loops: CDR1 MNHEY, CDR2 SMNVEV (reference sequence). CDR3 sequence: CASRFGGGVALGYTF. The CDR3 nucleotides are TGTGCCAGCCGTTTTGGGGGTGGAGTTGCCCTCGGCTACACCTTC.

This chain's CDR3 is CASSSRLITSYNEQFF. CDR3 in DNA: TGTGCCAGCAGTTCTCGACTCATAACCTCCTACAATGAGCAGTTCTTC. This chain connects TRBV28 to TRBJ2-1; the D is unclear. The CDR3 length is 16 residues. V lost 4 bases, J lost 0 bases, and 13 bases lay in between. The V gene's germline CDR1 is MDHEN and CDR2 SYDVKM.

This clone was seen a single time. The chain joins TRBV5-5 to TRBJ2-7; 9 bases are shared with TRBD1. In germline, CDR1 is SGHKS, CDR2 YYEKEE (reference sequence). Germline trimming cut 4 bases from V and 1 base from J; bases unmatched to any gene: 3. CDR3 length: 14 amino acids. For the CDR3, the DNA is TGTGCCAGCAGCCCCGGGACAGGGTCCTACGAGCAGTACTTC. The encoded protein is CASSPGTGSYEQYF.

The chain combines TRBV5-4 with TRBJ1-2; 11 nucleotides align to TRBD1. The CDR3 loop spans 15 amino acids. Trimming took 4 bases from V and 4 from J; bases not matched to a gene: 6. Germline V gene lookup returns CDR1 SGHNT and CDR2 YYREEE (reference sequence). The CDR3 nucleotides read TGTGCCAGCAGCGCCGGACAGGGGGCAATCTATGGCTACACCTTC. Protein product: CASSAGQGAIYGYTF. Using reference TRBV5-4 and TRBJ1-2 for the parts outside the CDR3, the full variable domain is ETGVTQSPTHLIKTRGQQVTLRCSSQSGHNTVSWYQQALGQGPQFIFQYYREEENGRGNFPPRFSGLQFPNYSSELNVNALELDDSALYLCASSAGQGAIYGYTFGSGTRLTVV.

The V gene is TRBV5-4, the J gene TRBJ2-2; no definite D call. This CDR3 has 12 amino acids. Germline assignment: CDR1 SGHNT and CDR2 YYREEE (reference sequence). Trimming removed 1 base at V and 6 bases at J, with 4 bases between. The CDR3: CASSLLAGELFF. As DNA, the CDR3 is TGTGCCAGCAGCTTGTTGGCCGGGGAGCTGTTTTTT.

Details on this clone: At the DNA level, this CDR3 is encoded by other sequences in the same sample as well. The V and J genes are TRBV19 and TRBJ2-1, with a weak D call TRBD2 (8 bases). The CDR3 contains 17 residues. Per germline, CDR1 LNHDA and CDR2 SQIVND (reference sequence). The V end was cut by 3 bases, the J end by 4 bases, with 19 bases between. This CDR3 is CASSITGGDSLYNEQFF. The DNA for the CDR3 is TGTGCCAGTAGTATCACGGGGGGGGACAGTCTTTACAATGAGCAGTTCTTC.

CDR3: CASKGEGTEAFF. The CDR3 DNA is TGTGCCAGCAAGGGGGAGGGCACTGAAGCTTTCTTT. This chain links TRBV6-6 with TRBJ1-1; possible D gene TRBD1, 6 bases. With 7 bases removed from V and 4 bases from J, the gap between germline ends came to 10 bases. This CDR3 is 12 amino acids long. Germline values: CDR1 MNHNY, CDR2 SVGAGI (reference sequence).

For the CDR3, the DNA is TGTGCCAGCAGCAAAACGGGACTAGCTAGGTACGAGCAGTACTTC. The encoded protein is CASSKTGLARYEQYF. The V and J genes are TRBV9 and TRBJ2-7, with 9 nucleotides matching TRBD2. After removal of 4 bases from V and 4 bases from J, the junction contained 9 bases not matched to a gene. The length of the CDR3 is 15 residues. Germline assignment: CDR1 SGDLS and CDR2 YYNGEE.

The chain couples TRBV6-5 to TRBJ1-2; maybe TRBD1 (6 bases). CDR1 and CDR2 from the germline V gene are MNHEY and SVGAGI. The CDR3 sequence is 14 residues long. Trimming pared 2 bases from V and 8 bases from J, leaving 15 bases between. This CDR3 is CASSYAGARGGYTF. CDR3 bases: TGTGCCAGCAGTTACGCGGGGGCTCGGGGCGGCTACACCTTC.

The chain is built from TRBV7-9 and TRBJ2-5; TRBD2 might be the D (5 bases). Trimming removed 0 bases at V and 7 bases at J, with 12 bases between. Germline CDR1 reads SEHNR; CDR2 reads FQNEAQ (reference sequence). The CDR3 consists of 14 residues. The CDR3 spells CASSLARSGGTQYF. The CDR3 DNA reads TGTGCCAGCAGCTTAGCACGCAGCGGAGGGACCCAGTACTTC.

The chain has TRBV2 and TRBJ1-3; D gene ambiguous. Trimming shortened V by 3 bases and J by 2 bases, and 14 bases separated the two germline ends. The germline gives CDR1 SNHLY, CDR2 FYNNEI. The CDR3 sequence is 16 residues long. CDR3 loop: CASSDPNGEAGNTIYF. As DNA, the CDR3 is TGTGCCAGCAGTGACCCTAACGGGGAGGCTGGAAACACCATATATTTT.

Only one count was recorded for this clone. The CDR3 loop reads CASSVSSGQQETQYF. The CDR3 bases are TGTGCCAGCAGTGTATCGTCGGGACAACAAGAGACCCAGTACTTC. This chain links TRBV28 with TRBJ2-5, with a weak D call TRBD1 (6 bases). Germline V CDR1 and CDR2: MDHEN, SYDVKM. The CDR3 runs 15 residues. V was cut by 5 bases and J by 2 bases, with 15 bases left in between. Using reference TRBV28 and TRBJ2-5 for the parts outside the CDR3, the full variable domain is DVKVTQSSRYLVKRTGEKVFLECVQDMDHENMFWYRQDPGLGLRLIYFSYDVKMKEKGDIPEGYSVSREKKERFSLILESASTNQTSMYLCASSVSSGQQETQYFGPGTRLLVL.

Notes on this clone: Germline and junction disagree at one end, which may indicate a read error. Other DNA sequences in this specimen translate into the identical CDR3. The chain carries TRBV9 and TRBJ2-1; D ambiguous. There are 15 residues in the CDR3. Germline values: CDR1 SGDLS, CDR2 YYNGEE. The CDR3 nucleotides read TGTGCCAGCAGCGTAGCCTCCGGGCCTCAAAATGAACAGTTCTTC. It is translated as CASSVASGPQNEQFF.

The chain has TRBV19 and TRBJ2-7, with D unclear. Trimming removed 3 bases at V and 6 bases at J, with 12 bases between. CDR1 LNHDA and CDR2 SQIVND come from the germline V gene (reference sequence). This CDR3 spans 13 amino acids. The CDR3 nucleotides are TGTGCCAGTAGTATGTACAGCGCGGCCGAGCAGTACTTC. As protein: CASSMYSAAEQYF.

The chain recombines TRBV6-5 with TRBJ2-4, with TRBD2 as a possible D gene (5 bases). Germline values: CDR1 MNHEY, CDR2 SVGAGI. This CDR3 region has 14 residues. Trimming left V 5 bases short and J 8 bases short, with 16 bases between. The CDR3 nucleotides read TGTGCCAGCAGTGACGGACTGGAAGGAGACATTCAGTACTTC. Its protein is CASSDGLEGDIQYF.

The chain joins TRBV19 to TRBJ1-5; D call uncertain. V lost 6 bases to trimming and J lost 1 base, with 13 bases between them. The CDR3 length is 15 residues. Looked up from germline, CDR1 is LNHDA and CDR2 is SQIVND (reference sequence). CDR3 DNA: TGTGCCAGTAGCATTTTCTGGACCAGCAATCAGCCCCAGCATTTT. Protein: CASSIFWTSNQPQHF.

V and J are TRBV4-2 and TRBJ2-7; 9 bases agree with TRBD1. This CDR3 contains 15 residues. With V trimmed by 3 bases and J by 4 bases, 7 bases remained unmatched. Germline V gives CDR1 LGHNA, CDR2 YNFKEQ. The CDR3 reads CASSHPGTGSYEQYF. The CDR3 DNA sequence: TGTGCCAGCAGCCATCCCGGGACAGGGAGTTACGAGCAGTACTTC.

With respect to this clone: The sample contains more than one DNA sequence encoding this CDR3. V and J are TRBV19 and TRBJ2-1; 8 bases align to TRBD2. Germline-derived CDR1 and CDR2 are LNHDA and SQIVND (reference sequence). V shed 2 bases and J 4 bases; nucleotides not matched to a gene: 10. The CDR3 extends over 17 amino acids. This chain's CDR3 is CASSITSGDTLYNEQFF. Written as DNA, the CDR3 is TGTGCCAGTAGTATAACTAGCGGAGATACCCTTTACAATGAGCAGTTCTTC. Filled out from reference TRBV19 and TRBJ2-1, the complete variable domain reads DGGITQSPKYLFRKEGQNVTLSCEQNLNHDAMYWYRQDPGQGLRLIYYSQIVNDFQKGDIAEGYSVSREKKESFPLTVTSAQKNPTAFYLCASSITSGDTLYNEQFFGPGTRLTVL.

The chain has TRBV27 and TRBJ2-1; D is ambiguous. Germline assignment: CDR1 MNHEY and CDR2 SMNVEV (reference sequence). Trimming removed 0 bases from V and 4 bases from J, with 7 bases in between. This CDR3 has 14 amino acids. The CDR3 DNA sequence: TGTGCCAGCAGTTTATCACGCAGTTACAATGAGCAGTTCTTC. It specifies CASSLSRSYNEQFF.